One and the same sample provided the 8 T cell receptor beta chains below, sequenced in a study of blood T cells in healthy people across ages (dated by TCRdb to about 2015). Library preparation was by 5' RACE. The run used an Illumina HiSeq 2500. A second PCR of 7 to 11 cycles was performed with a sample-barcoded 5' primer and a J-beta primer mix. The public reads were run again by TCRdb, first through fastp at Q25 and then through MiXCR, and only productive beta chains were kept. Each CDR3 protein appears once, grouped with its most common genes and DNA. Within this sample are over 950,000 distinct CDR3 sequences, with roughly 47% of them counted one time only. The top ten clones comprise about a fifth of the sample. The sample was blood. Every receptor here comes from a woman aged 55-70 years in good health.

The chain carries TRBV20-1 and TRBJ2-3; TRBD2 agrees at 11 bases. CDR1 and CDR2 (germline): DFQATT, SNEGSKA (reference sequence). This CDR3 region has 14 residues. V was pared by 5 bases and J by 3 bases, with 4 bases of the junction left unmatched. CDR3 protein: CSAVAGGYTDTQYF. In nucleotides, the CDR3 is TGCAGTGCTGTAGCGGGAGGGTATACAGATACGCAGTATTTT.

This clonotype was recorded a few times. V usage is TRBV12-3 or TRBV12-4 and J usage is TRBJ2-4; D is perhaps TRBD1 (5 bases). The V end lost 6 bases, the J end lost 8 bases, and 20 bases lay between the germline ends. CDR3 size: 15 residues. DNA of the CDR3: TGTGCCAGCAGCTTTGGGGTCAAGGGGTTGGACATTCAGTACTTC. It specifies CASSFGVKGLDIQYF.

The V and J genes are TRBV29-1 and TRBJ1-2, with 10 bases lining up with TRBD1. In germline, CDR1 is SQVTM, CDR2 ANQGSEA. V was clipped by 4 bases and J by 5 bases; unmatched bases: 1. CDR3 length: 12 residues. In DNA form, the CDR3 reads TGCAGCGTTGTGGGACAGGGGTATGGCTACACCTTC. This translates into CSVVGQGYGYTF.

The chain links TRBV29-1 to TRBJ2-7; 10 bases agree with TRBD1. The CDR3 spans 12 residues. Germline trimming cut 7 bases from V and 5 bases from J; bases unmatched to any gene: 5. CDR1 SQVTM and CDR2 ANQGSEA come from the germline V gene. In DNA form, the CDR3 reads TGCAGCGCGGGGACAGGGGAGAACGAGCAGTACTTC. This sequence encodes CSAGTGENEQYF.

As regards this clonotype: One end of the junction varies from germline; a read error may be responsible. J is TRBJ2-7 and V is TRBV2; 13 nucleotides align to TRBD2. The CDR3 runs 15 residues. CDR1 SNHLY and CDR2 FYNNEI come from the germline V gene. The CDR3, as DNA: TGTGCCAGCAGTGGGACTAGCGGGAGCCTGAAAGAGCAGCACTTC. Protein: CASSGTSGSLKEQHF.

This clonotype was observed a handful of times. The CDR3 loop is CASSSRRDSQETQYF. The CDR3 nucleotides read TGTGCCAGCAGTTCAAGGCGGGACTCACAAGAGACCCAGTACTTC. The chain couples TRBV27 to TRBJ2-5, with D possibly TRBD2 on 6 matching bases. V was clipped by 4 bases and J by 2 bases, with 14 bases between them. This CDR3 spans 15 amino acids. Germline V gene data show CDR1 as MNHEY and CDR2 as SMNVEV (reference sequence).

This clonotype showed up just a few times. This sequence joins TRBV28 and TRBJ2-7; TRBD2 agrees at 8 bases. Trimming removed 10 bases from V and 5 bases from J; junction bases left unmatched: 16. The CDR3 length is 15 residues. Germline V CDR1 and CDR2: MDHEN, SYDVKM. The CDR3 region has the DNA TGTGCCACCGCCGACCTAGCGGGTCACCCCGACGAGCAGTACTTC. As protein: CATADLAGHPDEQYF.

As concerns this clonotype: It may be a read error: a sequence one base away is much more abundant. The rearrangement joins TRBV7-2 to TRBJ2-3, with 8 bases aligning to TRBD2. This CDR3 is built from 15 residues. In germline, CDR1 is SGHTA, CDR2 FQGNSA. The CDR3 is CASSLSGIGTGTQYF. The DNA of the CDR3 is TGTGCCAGCAGCCTTAGCGGGATAGGAACAGGTACGCAGTATTTT.